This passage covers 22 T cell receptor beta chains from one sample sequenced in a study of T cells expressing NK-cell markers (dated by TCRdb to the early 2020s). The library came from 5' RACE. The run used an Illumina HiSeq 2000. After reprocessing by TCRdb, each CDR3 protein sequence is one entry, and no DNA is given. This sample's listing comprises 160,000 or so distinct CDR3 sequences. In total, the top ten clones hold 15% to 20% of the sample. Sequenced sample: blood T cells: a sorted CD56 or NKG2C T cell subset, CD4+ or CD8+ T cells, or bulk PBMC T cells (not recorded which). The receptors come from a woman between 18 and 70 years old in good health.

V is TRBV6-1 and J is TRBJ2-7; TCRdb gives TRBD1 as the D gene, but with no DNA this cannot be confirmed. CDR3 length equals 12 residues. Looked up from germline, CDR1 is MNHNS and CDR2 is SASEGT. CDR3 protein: CASSDLGREQYF.

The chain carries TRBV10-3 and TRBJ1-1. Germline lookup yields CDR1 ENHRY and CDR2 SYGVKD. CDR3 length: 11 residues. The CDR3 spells CATSWNTEAFF.

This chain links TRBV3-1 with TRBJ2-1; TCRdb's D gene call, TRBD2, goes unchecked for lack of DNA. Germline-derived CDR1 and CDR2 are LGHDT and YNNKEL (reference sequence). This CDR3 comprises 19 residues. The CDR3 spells CASSQFRLVAGGVDNEQFF.

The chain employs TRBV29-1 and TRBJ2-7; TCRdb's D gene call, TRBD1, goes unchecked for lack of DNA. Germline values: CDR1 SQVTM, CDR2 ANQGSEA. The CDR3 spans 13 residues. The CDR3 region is CSAGTGSSYEQYF.

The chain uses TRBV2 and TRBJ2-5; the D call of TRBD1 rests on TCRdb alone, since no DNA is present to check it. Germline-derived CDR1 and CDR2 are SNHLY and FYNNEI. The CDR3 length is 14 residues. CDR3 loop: CASTAGTPPETQYF.

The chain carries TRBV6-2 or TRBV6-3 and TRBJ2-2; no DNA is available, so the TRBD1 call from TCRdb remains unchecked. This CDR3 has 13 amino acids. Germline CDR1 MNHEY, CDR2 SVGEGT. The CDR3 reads CASKGDNTGELFF.

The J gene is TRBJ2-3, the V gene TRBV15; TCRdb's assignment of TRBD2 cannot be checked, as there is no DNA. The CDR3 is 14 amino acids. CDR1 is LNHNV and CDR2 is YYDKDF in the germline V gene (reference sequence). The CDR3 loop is CATSKLDSRDTQYF. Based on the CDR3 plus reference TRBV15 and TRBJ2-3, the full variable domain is DAMVIQNPRYQVTQFGKPVTLSCSQTLNHNVMYWYQQKSSQAPKLLFHYYDKDFNNEADTPDNFQSRRPNTSFCFLDIRSPGLGDTAMYLCATSKLDSRDTQYFGPGTRLTVL.

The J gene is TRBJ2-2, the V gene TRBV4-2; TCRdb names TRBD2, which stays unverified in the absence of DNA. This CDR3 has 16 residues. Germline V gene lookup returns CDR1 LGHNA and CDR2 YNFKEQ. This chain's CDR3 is CASSQDYGGSTGELFF.

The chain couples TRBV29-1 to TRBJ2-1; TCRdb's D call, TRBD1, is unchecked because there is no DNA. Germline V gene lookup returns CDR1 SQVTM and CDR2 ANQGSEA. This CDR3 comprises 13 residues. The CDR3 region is CSVEAPRDNEQFF.

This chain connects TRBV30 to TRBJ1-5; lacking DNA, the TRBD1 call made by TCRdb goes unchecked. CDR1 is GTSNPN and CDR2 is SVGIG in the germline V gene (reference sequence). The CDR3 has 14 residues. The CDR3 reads CAWSVGQGNQPQHF.

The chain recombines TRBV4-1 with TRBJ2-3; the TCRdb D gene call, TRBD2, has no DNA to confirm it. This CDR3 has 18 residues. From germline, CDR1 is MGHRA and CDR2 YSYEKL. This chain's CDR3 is CASTRSGGGALSTDTQYF.

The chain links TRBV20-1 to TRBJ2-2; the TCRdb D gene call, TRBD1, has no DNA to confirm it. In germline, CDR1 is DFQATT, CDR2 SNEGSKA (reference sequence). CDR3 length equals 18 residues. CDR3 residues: CSASRVHGGVLNTGELFF.

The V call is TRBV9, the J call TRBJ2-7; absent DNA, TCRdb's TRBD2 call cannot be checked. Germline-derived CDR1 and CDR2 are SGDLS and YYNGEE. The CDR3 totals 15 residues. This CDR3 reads CASSVRLAGVYEQYF.

The CDR3 loop reads CASSLGSGSFGYTF. The rearrangement uses TRBV5-1 and TRBJ1-2. In germline, CDR1 is SGHRS, CDR2 YFSETQ. The CDR3 loop spans 14 amino acids.

CDR3 region: CASSPLAGSGEQYF. The rearrangement uses TRBV5-1 and TRBJ2-7; TCRdb calls TRBD2, which cannot be checked without DNA. The germline V gene encodes CDR1 SGHRS and CDR2 YFSETQ. This CDR3 comprises 14 residues.

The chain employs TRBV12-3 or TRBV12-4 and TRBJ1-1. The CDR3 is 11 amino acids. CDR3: CASTRVTEAFF.

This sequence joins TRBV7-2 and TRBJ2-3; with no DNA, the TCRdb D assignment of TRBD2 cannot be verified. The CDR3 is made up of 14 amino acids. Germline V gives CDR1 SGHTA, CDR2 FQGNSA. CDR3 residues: CASSPGTATDTQYF. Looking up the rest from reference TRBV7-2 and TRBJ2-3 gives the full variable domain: GAGVSQSPSNKVTEKGKDVELRCDPISGHTALYWYRQSLGQGLEFLIYFQGNSAPDKSGLPSDRFSAERTGGSVSTLTIQRTQQEDSAVYLCASSPGTATDTQYFGPGTRLTVL.

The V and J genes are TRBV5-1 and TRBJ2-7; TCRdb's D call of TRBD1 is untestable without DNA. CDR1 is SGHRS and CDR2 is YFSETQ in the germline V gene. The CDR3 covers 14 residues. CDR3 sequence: CASSRQGAQDEQYF.

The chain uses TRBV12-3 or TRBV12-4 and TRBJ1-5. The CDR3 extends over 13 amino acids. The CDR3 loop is CASSWTDNQPQHF.

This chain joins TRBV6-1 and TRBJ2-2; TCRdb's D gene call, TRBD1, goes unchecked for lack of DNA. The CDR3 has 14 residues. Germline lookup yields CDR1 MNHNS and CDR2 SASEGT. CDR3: CASSATGNTGELFF.

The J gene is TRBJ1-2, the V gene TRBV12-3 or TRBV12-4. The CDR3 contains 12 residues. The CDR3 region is CASAGSNYGYTF.

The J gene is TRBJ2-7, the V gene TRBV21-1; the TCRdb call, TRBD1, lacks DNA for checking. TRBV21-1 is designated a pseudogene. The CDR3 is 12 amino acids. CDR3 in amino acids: CARPGQAYEQYF.